This T cell receptor (beta chain) is drawn from a study of read filtering for tumor transcriptome and immune sequencing. About the research overall: Mean patient age was about 66 years, range about 40 to 85; 17 male, roughly 14 female. By R-ISS, stages I, II and III held about 8, 15 and 7 patients.

As to this clonotype: The antigen is not known.

The library was built from 400 ng RNA with molecular barcoded adaptors for alpha/delta and beta/gamma chains. TCRdb re-called the reads with MiXCR, one entry per CDR3 protein. The sample contains 75,000 to 95,000 distinct CDR3 sequences, roughly 21% of which appear only once. Germline V gene sequence: CDR1 MRHNA, CDR2 SNTAGT. The CDR3 is 11 amino acids. Trimming removed 7 bases at V and 7 bases at J, with 11 bases between. Study observations and caveats: Roughly four fifths of IR-seq clonotypes had one read, totaling approximately 4% of reads; RNA-seq: 74.6% and 44.6%.

This receptor was taken from a donor aged 40 or over with multiple myeloma. The chain joins TRBV6-4 to TRBJ2-7; D is possibly TRBD1 (6 bases). The sample taken for sequencing was a population of CD138-negative cells sorted from bone marrow. CDR3 protein: CASIFRGEQYF. Here the CDR3 DNA reads TGTGCCAGCATTTTCAGGGGTGAGCAGTACTTC.